A selection of T cell receptor beta chains follows, all from one sample in a study of graft-versus-host responses after intestinal transplantation. Generated by immunoSEQ multiplex PCR, the TCRdb table keeps only in-frame clones and is missing some. The data hold 75,000 to 90,000 clones, with 85% to 90% observed a single time. These TCRs are of unknown antigen specificity. The source material was unstimulated CD4+ T cells sorted from spleen or lymph node cells, sampled before intestinal transplant. These receptors all stem from a human donor who received an intestinal transplant. The CDR3 runs from the conserved cysteine through the conserved F or W. A D gene is named only where the DNA matches it firmly. Not all rows give a size; the values are once, few, many and, for expanded clones, a class.

TRBD2,TRBV6-1,TRBJ2-3,.,TGTGCCAGCAGTGGGAGTAGCGGGGCGCCCGAAGATACGCAGTATTTT,CASSGSSGAPEDTQYF
.,TRBV27,TRBJ1-5,.,TGTGCCAGCAGTTCTACGAATCAGCCCCAGCATTTT,CASSSTNQPQHF
TRBD2,TRBV28,TRBJ2-4,.,TGTGCCAGCAGTTTTCTGGGACTAGCGGGAGGGCCTGTCAAAAACATTCAGTACTTC,CASSFLGLAGGPVKNIQYF
.,TRBV30,TRBJ1-5,.,TGTGCCTGGAGTGGGGGGGTGGAGCAGCCCCAGCATTTT,CAWSGGVEQPQHF
TRBD1,TRBV2,TRBJ1-1,.,TGTGCCAGCAGCTGGGACAGGAGAATCGCTTTCTTT,CASSWDRRIAFF
.,TRBV5-1,TRBJ1-1,.,TGCGCCAGCAGCAATCGGGAAATGAACACTGAAGCTTTCTTT,CASSNREMNTEAFF
.,TRBV28,TRBJ1-4,.,TGTGCCAGCAGTTTCCCCAGACAGAACGGTGGTGAAAAACTGTTTTTT,CASSFPRQNGGEKLFF
.,TRBV28,TRBJ2-7,.,TGTGCCAGCAGCCCCGGACAATTTGGCTACGAGCAGTACTTC,CASSPGQFGYEQYF
TRBD1,TRBV11-2,TRBJ1-2,.,TGTGCCAGCAGCGCCGGGACAGGGAGAGGCTACACCTTC,CASSAGTGRGYTF
.,TRBV6-1,TRBJ1-4,.,TGTGCCAGCAGTGAAGAGGGGGGGACAAATGAAAAACTGTTTTTT,CASSEEGGTNEKLFF
TRBD1,TRBV12-5,TRBJ1-1,.,TGTGCTAGTGGTTTGGACCCCATGGGACAGGGGCTCGCTGAAGCTTTCTTT,CASGLDPMGQGLAEAFF
TRBD2,TRBV5-1,TRBJ2-2,.,TGCGCCAGCAGCTTAGCGGGAGGGCCGGGGGAGCTGTTTTTT,CASSLAGGPGELFF
.,TRBV29-1,TRBJ2-7,.,TGCAGCGTTGTCCCCGAACTAGCTTCCTACGAGCAGTACTTC,CSVVPELASYEQYF
.,TRBV19,TRBJ1-5,.,TGTGCCAGTAAATGGAACAGGGATAGCAATCAGCCCCAGCATTTT,CASKWNRDSNQPQHF
TRBD1,TRBV5-4,TRBJ1-2,.,TGTGCCAGCAGCGCCGTACAGGGGTCCTATGGCTACACCTTC,CASSAVQGSYGYTF
.,TRBV28,TRBJ1-2,.,TGTGCCAGCAGCCTCGGGGGGGGAAGGGGCTACACCTTC,CASSLGGGRGYTF
.,TRBV28,TRBJ2-7,.,TGTGCCAGCAGAGAGGTGCCAGGGGGGTCTACGAGGCAGTACTTC,CASREVPGGSTRQYF
.,TRBV5-4,TRBJ2-4,.,TGTGCCAGCAGCCCGAGGTCGGGGAACATTCAGTACTTC,CASSPRSGNIQYF
TRBD2,TRBV2,TRBJ2-1,.,TGTGCCAGCAGTGAAGTCCGGGGGGGGCCGGTAGTAGCCAATGAGCAGTTCTTC,CASSEVRGGPVVANEQFF
TRBD2,TRBV6-5,TRBJ2-1,.,TGTGCCAGCAGTTACGCCGGGACTAGCTACAATGAGCAGTTCTTC,CASSYAGTSYNEQFF
TRBD2,TRBV5-1,TRBJ2-1,.,TGCGCCAGCAGCTGGCCCTCAGCGGGGAGGGCGGGGGATGAGCAGTTCTTC,CASSWPSAGRAGDEQFF
TRBD2,TRBV28,TRBJ2-7,once,TGTGCCAGCAGTCGCGGACTAGCGGCTGAGCAGTACTTC,CASSRGLAAEQYF
.,TRBV7-9,TRBJ2-2,.,TGTGCCAGCAGCTTCCTGCCTCAGATAACCACCGGGGAGCTGTTTTTT,CASSFLPQITTGELFF
TRBD1,TRBV27,TRBJ1-1,.,TGTGCCAGCAGTAGGGACAGAACGGTTCCTGAAGCTTTCTTT,CASSRDRTVPEAFF
.,TRBV10-3,TRBJ2-1,.,TGTGCCATCCTGCGGGGTCCAGGCGATGATGAGCAGTTCTTC,CAILRGPGDDEQFF
TRBD1,TRBV7-6,TRBJ1-1,.,TGTGCCAGCAGCTTAGGACAGGGGATGAACACTGAAGCTTTCTTT,CASSLGQGMNTEAFF
TRBD1,TRBV19,TRBJ2-3,.,TGTGCCAGTACTCCGGGACAGGGGACAGATACGCAGTATTTT,CASTPGQGTDTQYF
.,TRBV9,TRBJ1-5,.,TGTGCCAGCAGCCCCCGGGGAACGAGCAATCAGCCCCAGCATTTT,CASSPRGTSNQPQHF
TRBD2,TRBV5-1,TRBJ2-1,.,TGCGCCAGCAGCTTGGGACTAGCGGGGGGGAGGAATGAGCAGTTCTTC,CASSLGLAGGRNEQFF
TRBD1,TRBV4-2,TRBJ2-2,.,TGTGCCAGCAGCCAAGAGACAGGGGGTAGCGGGGAGCTGTTTTTT,CASSQETGGSGELFF
.,TRBV11-2,TRBJ1-3,.,TGTGCCAGCAGCTTAGACGGTACTGGAAACACCATATATTTT,CASSLDGTGNTIYF
.,TRBV27,TRBJ2-5,.,TGTGCCAGCAGTTTATCCCCCCCTATAGAAGAGACCCAGTACTTC,CASSLSPPIEETQYF
TRBD2,TRBV10-3,TRBJ2-2,.,TGTGCCATCAGTGAGTCCCTAGCGGGAAACACCGGGGAGCTGTTTTTT,CAISESLAGNTGELFF
TRBD1,TRBV6-6,TRBJ1-6,.,TGTGCCAGCAGTTACGGGACAGTAGGTTCCCCACCCCTCCACTTT,CASSYGTVGSPPLHF
.,TRBV29-1,TRBJ2-5,.,TGCAGCGTTGCGACAGTCCAAGAGACCCAGTACTTC,CSVATVQETQYF
.,TRBV28,TRBJ1-5,.,TGTGCCAGCACAGTCCCCAATCAGCCCCAGCATTTT,CASTVPNQPQHF
TRBD1,TRBV2,TRBJ2-1,.,TGTGCCAGCAGCTCGCAGGGGGATAAAGACAATGAGCAGTTCTTC,CASSSQGDKDNEQFF
.,TRBV6-1,TRBJ2-7,.,TGTGCCAGCAGTGGCCGTACAGGGTTCCTCTACGAGCAGTACTTC,CASSGRTGFLYEQYF
TRBD1,TRBV19,TRBJ1-2,.,TGTGCCAGTAGCTTTTCGTCGGGACAGCGGGCGGGTGGCTACACCTTC,CASSFSSGQRAGGYTF
TRBD2,TRBV4-1,TRBJ2-1,.,TGCGCCAGCAGCCAAGATGTTCTACTAGCGGGAGGGCGCAATGAGCAGTTCTTC,CASSQDVLLAGGRNEQFF
TRBD1,TRBV30,TRBJ2-2,.,TGTGCCGGGGGTTTTGGGACAGGGGGATACACCGGGGAGCTGTTTTTT,CAGGFGTGGYTGELFF
.,TRBV7-8,TRBJ2-7,.,TGTGCCAGCAGCCCCGCGCAGGGGCTAGGGAACGAGCAGTACTTC,CASSPAQGLGNEQYF